These 23 T cell receptor beta chains originate from one sample sequenced in a study of technical replicates of blood from several donors. Libraries were prepared by immunoSEQ multiplex PCR; TCRdb keeps only in-frame clonotypes and omits some of them. The sample lists tens of thousands of clones; roughly 94% were seen once. Sequenced: T cells isolated from PBMCs. These receptors were obtained from a human donor in good health.

In DNA, the CDR3 is TGCAGCGTTGCGGGAGTAAGCACAGATACGCAGTATTTT. This gives the protein CSVAGVSTDTQYF. The chain is built from TRBV29-1 and TRBJ2-3, with D maybe TRBD2 (6 bases). The CDR3 contains 13 residues. V was trimmed by 4 bases and J by 0 bases, leaving 8 bases between them. CDR1 and CDR2 from the germline V gene are SQVTM and ANQGSEA.

The V and J genes are TRBV7-2 and TRBJ2-7, with D maybe TRBD1 (5 bases). The CDR3 sequence is 13 residues long. In germline, CDR1 is SGHTA, CDR2 FQGNSA. V lost 6 bases and J lost 3, with 12 bases in between. The CDR3 sequence is CASRGAVIYEQYF. Here the CDR3 DNA reads TGTGCCAGCAGAGGGGCTGTAATCTACGAGCAGTACTTC.

The chain employs TRBV7-8 and TRBJ1-4; D remains ambiguous. CDR3 length equals 17 residues. The germline V gene has CDR1 SGHVS and CDR2 FQNEAQ. V was cut by 5 bases and J by 0 bases, with 16 bases left in between. The CDR3 loop reads CASSPERSIPTNEKLFF. DNA for the CDR3: TGTGCCAGCAGCCCAGAACGGAGCATACCAACTAATGAAAAACTGTTTTTT.

This chain connects TRBV27 to TRBJ1-5, with TRBD1 matching over 9 bases. V shed 4 bases, J shed 4 bases, and the junction held 5 bases outside the gene matches. Germline V gene data show CDR1 as MNHEY and CDR2 as SMNVEV (reference sequence). The CDR3 is 15 amino acids. CDR3 coding DNA: TGTGCCAGCAGTTCCTCGACAGGGGGTAATCAGCCCCAGCATTTT. Protein product: CASSSSTGGNQPQHF.

V usage is TRBV4-1 and J usage is TRBJ2-7, with D perhaps matching TRBD2 (7 bases). The CDR3 runs to 16 residues. CDR1 and CDR2 (germline): MGHRA, YSYEKL. The germline V and J ends were trimmed by 4 bases and 0 bases, with 16 bases remaining between them. As DNA, the CDR3 is TGCGCCAGCAGCCCCGGGGGGCTAGCGCGCTCCTACGAGCAGTACTTC. Its translation: CASSPGGLARSYEQYF.

The chain carries TRBV2 and TRBJ1-5, with unresolved D. The CDR3 spans 13 residues. Trimming cost V 10 bases and J 5 bases, with 15 bases left between them. Per the germline V gene, CDR1 is SNHLY and CDR2 is FYNNEI. CDR3 in DNA: TGTGCCATCCGATTGTATATAGATCAGCCCCAGCATTTT. This translates into CAIRLYIDQPQHF.

This chain uses TRBV4-2 with TRBJ1-5; no firm D call. Between the trimmed V and J ends, which lost 8 bases and 0 bases, there was a span of 14 bases. This CDR3 has 15 residues. Per germline, CDR1 LGHNA and CDR2 YNFKEQ. The CDR3 region has the DNA TGTGCCAGCGGGCAGGACTTTCCTAGCAATCAGCCCCAGCATTTT. Its translation: CASGQDFPSNQPQHF.

The rearrangement joins TRBV4-1 to TRBJ1-6, with a tentative D call TRBD1 (6 bases). Germline CDR1 is MGHRA and CDR2 is YSYEKL. V was pared by 3 bases and J by 5 bases, with 14 bases between. This CDR3 spans 16 amino acids. CDR3 nucleotide sequence: TGCGCCAGCAGCCAGTGGTCGGGACAAAATAATTCACCCCTCCACTTT. It encodes CASSQWSGQNNSPLHF.

V usage is TRBV25-1 and J usage is TRBJ1-2, with 10 bases identical to TRBD1. The ends lost 3 bases at V and 3 bases at J; junction bases unmatched: 4. CDR1 MGHDK and CDR2 SYGVNS come from the germline V gene. The CDR3 has 15 amino acids. The CDR3 bases are TGTGCCAGCAGTGATGACGGGACAGGGGACTATGGCTACACCTTC. It codes for CASSDDGTGDYGYTF.

CDR3 sequence: CASSLAGPTDTQYF. The CDR3 bases are TGCGCCAGCAGCTTAGCGGGACCCACAGATACGCAGTATTTT. V usage is TRBV5-1 and J usage is TRBJ2-3; 7 bases line up with TRBD2. Germline CDR1 SGHRS, CDR2 YFSETQ. This CDR3 has 14 residues. V trimming: 2 bases; J trimming: 2 bases; junction bases outside the gene matches: 2.

The chain is built from TRBV7-6 and TRBJ2-7; 8 bases align to TRBD1. The CDR3 length is 16 residues. Germline values: CDR1 SGHVS, CDR2 FNYEAQ. Losses at the gene ends were 2 bases for V and 5 bases for J; bases not matched to a gene: 11. The CDR3 coding sequence is TGTGCCAGCAGCTTAAGCGAAGCCGGACAGGGACACGAGCAGTACTTC. Its translation: CASSLSEAGQGHEQYF.

This rearrangement joins TRBV18 to TRBJ2-7; a possible D gene is TRBD2 (6 bases). Trimming stripped 3 bases from V and 4 bases from J, with 13 bases between. This CDR3 comprises 14 residues. Germline CDR1 and CDR2: KGHSH and LQKENI. The CDR3 sequence is CASSPEGFPYEQYF. For the CDR3, the DNA is TGTGCCAGCTCACCGGAGGGATTTCCTTACGAGCAGTACTTC.

This chain links TRBV5-6 with TRBJ2-2, with TRBD1 identical over 7 bases. Germline V CDR1 and CDR2: SGHDT, YYEEEE. V shed 4 bases, J shed 4 bases, and the junction held 10 bases outside the gene matches. This CDR3 contains 16 residues. For the CDR3, the DNA is TGTGCCAGCAGCAAAGGGACAGACAAGGTCACCGGGGAGCTGTTTTTT. Residues: CASSKGTDKVTGELFF.

Points on this clone: One end of the junction does not line up with germline, which may come from a read error. Other DNA sequences in the sample encode the same CDR3. V and J are TRBV6-5 and TRBJ1-6, with a tentative D call TRBD1 (6 bases). The germline V gene has CDR1 MNHEY and CDR2 SVGAGI. The CDR3 length is 14 residues. CDR3: CASSYNRDNSPLHF. The CDR3 bases are TGTGCCAGCAGTTACAACAGGGACAATTCACCCCTTCACTTT.

The gene calls are TRBV9 and TRBJ2-6; D ambiguous. The CDR3 has 16 residues. CDR1 and CDR2 (germline): SGDLS, YYNGEE. Trimming stripped 0 bases from V and 0 bases from J, with 7 bases between. The CDR3 region has the DNA TGTGCCAGCAGCGTAGATAGGAGCTCTGGGGCCAACGTCCTGACTTTC. Translation: CASSVDRSSGANVLTF.

This chain uses TRBV13 with TRBJ2-7, with TRBD2 matching over 7 bases. This CDR3 region has 15 residues. The trim removed 7 bases at V and 4 bases at J, leaving 13 bases unmatched. Germline CDR1 is PRHDT and CDR2 is FYEKMQ (reference sequence). The CDR3 DNA follows: TGTGCCAGCAACTCGGGAGGCCCCACTTCTTACGAGCAGTACTTC. This translates into CASNSGGPTSYEQYF.

The chain is built from TRBV6-1 and TRBJ2-3; D possibly corresponds to TRBD2 (6 bases). The CDR3 runs 15 residues. Germline assignment: CDR1 MNHNS and CDR2 SASEGT. Trimming cost V 3 bases and J 0 bases, with 10 bases left between them. The CDR3 DNA reads TGTGCCAGCAGTGAGACTAGACCTAGCACAGATACGCAGTATTTT. Protein sequence: CASSETRPSTDTQYF.

This chain's CDR3 is CASSLAPYLNTEAFF. The CDR3 DNA reads TGTGCCAGCAGCTTGGCCCCGTACTTGAACACTGAAGCTTTCTTT. This chain uses TRBV5-8 with TRBJ1-1; D gene ambiguous. The germline CDR1 and CDR2 sequences are SGHTS and YDEGEE. CDR3 size: 15 residues. Trimming shortened V by 0 bases and J by 0 bases, and 9 bases separated the two germline ends.

This clone was seen once. The rearrangement uses TRBV5-1 and TRBJ2-5; 13 nucleotides line up with TRBD2. Trimming at V came to 3 bases and at J to 2 bases, leaving 4 bases not matched to a gene. The CDR3 covers 16 residues. The germline gives CDR1 SGHRS, CDR2 YFSETQ. In DNA form, the CDR3 reads TGCGCCAGCAGCTCTGGGACTAGCGGGGTACAAGAGACCCAGTACTTC. Protein sequence: CASSSGTSGVQETQYF. The entire variable domain, with the rest obtained from reference TRBV5-1 and TRBJ2-5, is as follows: KAGVTQTPRYLIKTRGQQVTLSCSPISGHRSVSWYQQTPGQGLQFLFEYFSETQRNKGNFPGRFSGRQFSNSRSEMNVSTLELGDSALYLCASSSGTSGVQETQYFGPGTRLLVL.

This chain connects TRBV7-2 to TRBJ1-6, with D maybe TRBD1 (5 bases). This CDR3 comprises 12 residues. Per germline, CDR1 SGHTA and CDR2 FQGNSA. The V gene lost 5 bases and the J gene lost 10 bases, with 9 bases spanning the gap. DNA for the CDR3: TGTGCCAGCAGCCTCAGGGCCTCACCCCTCCACTTT. Protein product: CASSLRASPLHF.

The chain recombines TRBV28 with TRBJ2-1; D perhaps matches TRBD1 (5 bases). CDR1 is MDHEN, CDR2 SYDVKM, per germline. V shed 3 bases and J shed 7 bases, with 13 bases lying between them. This CDR3 contains 14 residues. CDR3 loop: CASSFQPHRNEQFF. The CDR3 DNA is TGTGCCAGCAGTTTCCAACCCCACAGGAATGAGCAGTTCTTC.

The CDR3 reads CASSLTSTYEQYF. CDR3 nucleotide sequence: TGTGCCAGCAGTTTGACAAGTACCTACGAGCAGTACTTC. The chain uses TRBV27 and TRBJ2-7; D is unclear. V was clipped by 3 bases and J by 2 bases, with 8 bases between them. Germline loops: CDR1 MNHEY, CDR2 SMNVEV (reference sequence). This CDR3 has 13 amino acids.

The chain has TRBV15 and TRBJ2-5, with D maybe TRBD2 (5 bases). Germline values: CDR1 LNHNV, CDR2 YYDKDF (reference sequence). V lost 1 base and J 2 bases, leaving 14 bases between the germline ends. This CDR3 comprises 16 residues. The CDR3 sequence: CATSRGSGMGQETQYF. The CDR3 coding sequence is TGTGCCACCAGCAGAGGGTCGGGGATGGGGCAAGAGACCCAGTACTTC.